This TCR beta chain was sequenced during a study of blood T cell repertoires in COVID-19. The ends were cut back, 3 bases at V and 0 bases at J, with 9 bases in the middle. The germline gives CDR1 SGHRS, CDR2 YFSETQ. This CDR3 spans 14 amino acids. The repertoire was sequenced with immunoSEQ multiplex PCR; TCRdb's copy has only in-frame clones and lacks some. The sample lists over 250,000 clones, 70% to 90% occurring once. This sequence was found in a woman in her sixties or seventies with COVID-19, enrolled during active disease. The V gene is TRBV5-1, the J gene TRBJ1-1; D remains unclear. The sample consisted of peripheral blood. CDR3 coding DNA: TGCGCCAGCAGCTACGGGATCGTGAACACTGAAGCTTTCTTT. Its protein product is CASSYGIVNTEAFF.